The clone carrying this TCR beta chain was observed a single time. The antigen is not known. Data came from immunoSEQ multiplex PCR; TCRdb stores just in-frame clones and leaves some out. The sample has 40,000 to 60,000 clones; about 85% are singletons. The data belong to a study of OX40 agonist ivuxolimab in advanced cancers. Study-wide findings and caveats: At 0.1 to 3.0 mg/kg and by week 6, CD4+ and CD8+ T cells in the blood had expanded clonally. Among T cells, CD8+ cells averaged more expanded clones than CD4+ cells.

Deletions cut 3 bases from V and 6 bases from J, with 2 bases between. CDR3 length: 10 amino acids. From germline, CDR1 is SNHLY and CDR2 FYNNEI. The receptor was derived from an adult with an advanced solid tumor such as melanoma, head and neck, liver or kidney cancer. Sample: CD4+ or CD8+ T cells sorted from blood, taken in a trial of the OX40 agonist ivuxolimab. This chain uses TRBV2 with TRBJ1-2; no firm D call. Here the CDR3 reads CASSENGYTF. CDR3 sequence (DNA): TGTGCCAGCAGTGAGAATGGCTACACCTTC.